A single sample gave rise to the 26 T cell receptor beta chains below, sequenced in a study of CD8 T cells in Susac syndrome. Random hexamers were used to reverse transcribe an amount of roughly 0.45 to 1 ug RNA. One entry per CDR3 protein, called by TCRdb with MiXCR from the immunoSEQ multiplex PCR reads. The data contain about 76,000 distinct CDR3 sequences, 90% to 95% of them seen just once; the ten biggest clones take up roughly 0.49%. The sample taken for sequencing was CD8+ T cells from PBMCs. The receptors stem from a human donor with multiple sclerosis.

The rearrangement links TRBV13 to TRBJ2-3, with 11 bases that match TRBD2. Germline V CDR1 and CDR2: PRHDT, FYEKMQ (reference sequence). The J segment lost 1 base and the V segment lost 4 bases, leaving 7 bases of the junction unmatched. This CDR3 comprises 17 residues. For the CDR3, the DNA is TGTGCCAGCAGCTCGACCCCGGGACTAGCGGGCACAGATACGCAGTATTTT. Its protein is CASSSTPGLAGTDTQYF.

The J gene is TRBJ1-5, the V gene TRBV12-3 or TRBV12-4, with a weak D call TRBD1 (5 bases). Trimming pared 2 bases from V and 7 bases from J, leaving 18 bases between. This CDR3 has 16 amino acids. CDR3 nucleotides: TGTGCCAGCAGTTTACTGGACAACAATCCGAAACAGCCCCAGCATTTT. Translation gives CASSLLDNNPKQPQHF.

V and J are TRBV20-1 and TRBJ2-4, with TRBD1 matching over 7 bases. The CDR3 covers 16 residues. J was trimmed by 7 bases and V by 0 bases; bases with no gene match: 12. In germline, CDR1 is DFQATT, CDR2 SNEGSKA (reference sequence). The CDR3 DNA reads as TGCAGTGCTAGAGATCCCGCCGGAACAGGGGTTAACATTCAGTACTTC. Residues: CSARDPAGTGVNIQYF.

The genes are TRBV6-5 and TRBJ1-1; no clear D. Deletions cut 0 bases from V and 6 bases from J, with 8 bases between. CDR1 and CDR2 from the germline V gene are MNHEY and SVGAGI. The CDR3 sequence is 13 residues long. The CDR3 protein is CASSYSRAAEAFF. CDR3 sequence (DNA): TGTGCCAGCAGTTACTCTAGGGCCGCTGAAGCTTTCTTT.

J is TRBJ1-1 and V is TRBV12-5, with no clear D. V lost 1 base and J 10 bases, leaving 10 bases between the germline ends. Per germline, CDR1 LGHNT and CDR2 FRNRAP. The CDR3 is 12 amino acids. The CDR3 DNA reads as TGTGCTAGTGGTTTGGGACCCCTGGGAGCTTTCTTT. Translated, it gives CASGLGPLGAFF.

This chain links TRBV9 with TRBJ2-7; D is ambiguous. The V gene lost 0 bases and the J gene lost 3 bases, with 10 bases spanning the gap. The CDR3 sequence is 14 residues long. Germline V gene lookup returns CDR1 SGDLS and CDR2 YYNGEE. The CDR3 bases are TGTGCCAGCAGCGTAGGGGCAGGAGACTACGAGCAGTACTTC. Translated, it gives CASSVGAGDYEQYF.

The V call is TRBV13, the J call TRBJ2-1; D may correspond to TRBD1 or TRBD2 (5 bases each). The V gene's germline CDR1 is PRHDT and CDR2 FYEKMQ (reference sequence). CDR3 length equals 12 residues. Trimming removed 4 bases at V and 7 bases at J, with 8 bases between. CDR3 bases: TGTGCCAGCAGCTCAGGGAGAAATGAGCAGTTCTTC. It is translated as CASSSGRNEQFF.

The chain has TRBV11-1 and TRBJ2-1; no clear D gene. The CDR3 sequence is 13 residues long. Germline V CDR1 and CDR2: SGHAT, FQDESV (reference sequence). The germline V and J ends were trimmed by 6 bases and 4 bases, with 10 bases remaining between them. This CDR3 reads CASSPTAYNEQFF. In DNA form, the CDR3 reads TGTGCCAGCAGTCCTACTGCGTACAATGAGCAGTTCTTC.

The CDR3 DNA reads as TGTGCCAGCAGCTCCAGTTGGGGGCGGGCTACGCAGTATTTT. Protein sequence: CASSSSWGRATQYF. This chain connects TRBV7-8 to TRBJ2-3; TRBD1 is a possible D gene (6 bases). V was trimmed by 4 bases and J by 8 bases, leaving 16 bases between them. The CDR3 length is 14 residues. The germline V gene encodes CDR1 SGHVS and CDR2 FQNEAQ.

The chain combines TRBV30 with TRBJ2-7; 9 nucleotides agree with TRBD1. The CDR3 covers 15 residues. V dropped 0 bases and J dropped 4; count of bases not matched to a gene: 7. From germline, CDR1 is GTSNPN and CDR2 SVGIG (reference sequence). The CDR3 DNA follows: TGTGCCTGGAGTGTAACAGGGGGCCGCGCTTACGAGCAGTACTTC. This sequence encodes CAWSVTGGRAYEQYF.

This clonotype was observed once. The V gene is TRBV28, the J gene TRBJ1-1; weak D call: TRBD1 (6 bases). Germline CDR1 reads MDHEN; CDR2 reads SYDVKM. This CDR3 is built from 14 residues. V lost 3 bases, J lost 5 bases, and 13 bases lay in between. The CDR3 nucleotides are TGTGCCAGCAGTTTCGGGGGGGCGGGTACTGAAGCTTTCTTT. Its translation: CASSFGGAGTEAFF.

This chain connects TRBV27 to TRBJ2-3; 15 bases agree with TRBD2. Germline V gene lookup returns CDR1 MNHEY and CDR2 SMNVEV (reference sequence). The CDR3 is 16 residues long. Trimming took 8 bases from V and 7 from J; bases not matched to a gene: 10. The CDR3 region is CASSFGLAGGLNTQYF. The DNA of the CDR3 is TGTGCCAGCTCTTTTGGACTAGCGGGGGGGCTGAATACGCAGTATTTT.

CDR3 loop: CASSGIIQETQYF. CDR3 nucleotides: TGTGCCAGCAGCGGGATCATCCAAGAGACCCAGTACTTC. V is TRBV2 and J is TRBJ2-5; TRBD2 is a possible D gene (5 bases). V lost 6 bases and J lost 1, with 9 bases in between. The germline V gene has CDR1 SNHLY and CDR2 FYNNEI. The CDR3 consists of 13 residues.

The CDR3 DNA follows: TGCAGTGCCGTTCAGGGGAACACTGAAGCTTTCTTT. Translated: CSAVQGNTEAFF. The chain combines TRBV20-1 with TRBJ1-1; weak D call: TRBD1 (5 bases). Per the germline V gene, CDR1 is DFQATT and CDR2 is SNEGSKA (reference sequence). The CDR3 spans 12 residues. Trimming removed 6 bases at V and 1 base at J, with 9 bases between.

The V and J genes are TRBV5-4 and TRBJ2-3, with D perhaps matching TRBD2 (6 bases). Trimming left V 5 bases short and J 0 bases short, with 19 bases between. The germline V gene encodes CDR1 SGHNT and CDR2 YYREEE (reference sequence). CDR3 size: 17 residues. As DNA, the CDR3 is TGTGCCAGCAGTAAGGAACTCGGCCGGGGGAGCACAGATACGCAGTATTTT. Its translation is CASSKELGRGSTDTQYF.

CDR3 coding DNA: TGTGCCAGCAATCCTAGCGGAAGCAGGAACGAGCAGTACTTC. Its protein product is CASNPSGSRNEQYF. This chain uses TRBV12-3 or TRBV12-4 with TRBJ2-7; 7 bases fit TRBD2. V lost 7 bases and J lost 5; bases outside the gene matches: 11. The CDR3 is made up of 14 amino acids.

V gene TRBV28 combines with J gene TRBJ1-3; D gene unclear. CDR1 is MDHEN and CDR2 is SYDVKM in the germline V gene. This CDR3 contains 14 residues. Trimming cost V 6 bases and J 3 bases, with 12 bases left between them. The CDR3 spells CASSLGDFGNTIYF. The DNA of the CDR3 is TGTGCCAGCAGCTTAGGAGACTTTGGAAACACCATATATTTT.

CDR3 amino acids: CASSLEGSGALTDTQYF. For the CDR3, the DNA is TGTGCCAGCAGCTTGGAGGGTAGCGGGGCACTCACAGATACGCAGTATTTT. J is TRBJ2-3 and V is TRBV5-6; 8 bases fit TRBD2. Germline trimming cut 0 bases from V and 2 bases from J; bases unmatched to any gene: 8. Germline V gene sequence: CDR1 SGHDT, CDR2 YYEEEE. The CDR3 runs to 17 residues.

This chain connects TRBV11-2 to TRBJ2-7; the D gene is possibly TRBD1 (6 bases). Trimming took off 5 bases at V and 1 base at J, with 9 bases between the two ends. Germline V gene data show CDR1 as SGHAT and CDR2 as FQNNGV. The CDR3 spans 13 residues. In DNA, the CDR3 is TGTGCCAGCAGCGCCACAGGGTCCTACGAGCAGTACTTC. This codes for CASSATGSYEQYF.

This chain joins TRBV28 and TRBJ1-4, with D hard to call. Per the germline V gene, CDR1 is MDHEN and CDR2 is SYDVKM. Between the trimmed V and J ends, which lost 5 bases and 1 base, there was a span of 14 bases. This CDR3 has 16 amino acids. CDR3 residues: CASSLGPDRTNEKLFF. In DNA, the CDR3 is TGTGCCAGCAGTCTCGGGCCAGACCGAACTAATGAAAAACTGTTTTTT.

The rearrangement links TRBV2 to TRBJ1-2, with 9 nucleotides matching TRBD1. The germline V gene encodes CDR1 SNHLY and CDR2 FYNNEI. The CDR3 runs 15 residues. V shed 6 bases, J shed 7 bases, and the junction held 12 bases outside the gene matches. CDR3 sequence reads: CASSSRGDRVSGYTF. CDR3 sequence (DNA): TGTGCCAGCAGCTCAAGAGGGGACAGGGTATCTGGCTACACCTTC. Full variable domain (missing parts from reference TRBV2 and TRBJ1-2): EPEVTQTPSHQVTQMGQEVILRCVPISNHLYFYWYRQILGQKVEFLVSFYNNEISEKSEIFDDQFSVERPDGSNFTLKIRSTKLEDSAMYFCASSSRGDRVSGYTFGSGTRLTVV.

The genes are TRBV2 and TRBJ2-7; D may correspond to TRBD1 or TRBD2 (5 bases each). The CDR3 contains 12 residues. Germline CDR1 SNHLY, CDR2 FYNNEI. V was clipped by 9 bases and J by 1 base, with 10 bases between them. This chain's CDR3 is CARGEGSYEQYF. In DNA form, the CDR3 reads TGTGCCAGGGGGGAAGGGTCCTACGAGCAGTACTTC. The whole variable domain, remainder taken from reference TRBV2 and TRBJ2-7, is EPEVTQTPSHQVTQMGQEVILRCVPISNHLYFYWYRQILGQKVEFLVSFYNNEISEKSEIFDDQFSVERPDGSNFTLKIRSTKLEDSAMYFCARGEGSYEQYFGPGTRLTVT.

The chain employs TRBV28 and TRBJ1-2; 8 bases line up with TRBD1. Germline V CDR1 and CDR2: MDHEN, SYDVKM. The length of the CDR3 is 15 residues. The ends lost 5 bases at V and 4 bases at J; junction bases unmatched: 9. The CDR3 DNA reads TGTGCCAGCAGTAAAACCAGGACAGGGCTCTATGGCTACACCTTC. Protein: CASSKTRTGLYGYTF.

The rearrangement uses TRBV12-3 or TRBV12-4 and TRBJ2-1; 11 positions agree with TRBD1. The CDR3 loop spans 17 amino acids. Trimming removed 4 bases from V and 8 bases from J; junction bases left unmatched: 13. As DNA, the CDR3 is TGTGCCAGCAGTTCCCCCGGAGAGGGACAGGGGGGTGATGAGCAGTTCTTC. Encoded protein: CASSSPGEGQGGDEQFF.

The chain uses TRBV28 and TRBJ1-1; no reliable D call. Trimming left V 3 bases short and J 4 bases short, with 9 bases between. Germline V CDR1 and CDR2: MDHEN, SYDVKM. This CDR3 contains 13 residues. Here the CDR3 DNA reads TGTGCCAGCAGTTTCCCGAGGAGCACTGAAGCTTTCTTT. This translates into CASSFPRSTEAFF.

The rearrangement joins TRBV24-1 to TRBJ2-2, with D hard to call. Germline CDR1 reads KGHDR; CDR2 reads SFDVKD. This CDR3 spans 15 amino acids. The V end was cut by 12 bases, the J end by 0 bases, with 16 bases between. The CDR3 here is CAPKNQGPNTGELFF. CDR3 nucleotide sequence: TGTGCCCCCAAGAACCAAGGGCCGAACACCGGGGAGCTGTTTTTT.